The text below deals with one T cell receptor (beta chain). Clones were read by immunoSEQ multiplex PCR, and TCRdb kept only the in-frame ones, dropping some. There are 280,000 or so clones in the sample; around 90% occur only once, and about 6.1% lies in the top ten. These data are taken from a study of blood T cell repertoires in COVID-19. Those enrolled, adults aged about 18 to 89 years, came from roughly 23 US areas. Cohorts were based on clinical histories the participants reported. Sequencing input: PBMCs or T cells enriched from blood (not recorded which). The TCR sequence derives from a woman between 40 and 55 years old who had recovered from COVID-19.

The CDR3 protein is CASSVTGVRGTYNEQFF. The CDR3 region has the DNA TGTGCCAGCAGCGTAACGGGAGTAAGAGGGACCTACAATGAGCAGTTCTTC. The genes are TRBV9 and TRBJ2-1; possibly TRBD2 for D (6 bases). V was trimmed by 1 base and J by 2 bases, leaving 16 bases between them. Germline V gives CDR1 SGDLS, CDR2 YYNGEE. The CDR3 is made up of 17 amino acids.